The source of this T cell receptor beta chain is a study of T cell responses to AZD1222 COVID-19 vaccine. This CDR3 is built from 14 residues. Germline lookup yields CDR1 SGHKS and CDR2 YYEKEE (reference sequence). V lost 2 bases to trimming and J lost 1 base, with 7 bases between them. TCRdb's table, derived via immunoSEQ multiplex PCR, lists solely in-frame clones and lacks some. The table lists approximately 110,000 clones, 85% to 90% of them singletons. This receptor was identified in an adult who received the AZD1222 COVID-19 vaccine. The input for sequencing was peripheral blood, taken 28 days after the second AZD1222 dose. The chain links TRBV5-5 to TRBJ2-4; tentative D call: TRBD2 (5 bases). DNA for the CDR3: TGTGCCAGCAGCTTCCCGGGGGCCAAAAACATTCAGTACTTC. Protein sequence: CASSFPGAKNIQYF.